This TCR beta chain stems from a study of metastatic and nonmetastatic thyroid tumors (dated by TCRdb to the early 2020s). Regarding the complete study: For patients with malignant and with benign thyroid disease, the researchers compared repertoires between peripheral blood samples and tumor or nodule tissue samples.

No treatment had been received by any patient before thyroid surgery. Using T-cell receptor beta sequencing, the researchers looked back retrospectively at clinical samples from patients, gathered between about 2012 and 2019. Study-wide conclusions, independent of this receptor: In both blood and tumor samples, malignant tumors were reported to have significantly higher TCR beta diversity than benign nodules.

The library came from PCR. This sample was sequenced with an Illumina HiSeq 4000. High-throughput sequencing was used to profile the CDR3 region of the TCR beta-chain in every patient. Per the original workflow: Drawing on CDR3 differences between clinicopathological groups, the researchers built a classifier meant to tell apart patients with distant-metastatic papillary thyroid cancer. Repertoire diversity was assessed with the Shannon index, and tumor-blood repertoire similarity with the Morisita-Horn index. TCRdb trimmed public reads at Q25 via fastp, called clones via MiXCR and kept in-frame beta chains. The V and J calls and clone size are TCRdb's, not the authors'. Across this sample there are 30,000 to 35,000 clones, with 17% seen only once. The ten largest clones add up to 6.5% to 8.5% of the sample. This clone was recorded at least ten times. Its recognized antigen is unknown. Base qualities are not provided; no much larger clone lies one nucleotide away.

The germline V gene encodes CDR1 KGHDR and CDR2 SFDVKD. At the junction V is shortened by 6 bases and J by 7 bases, with 23 bases in between. From its cysteine to its phenylalanine, the CDR3 spans 16 amino acids. CDR3 DNA is the only sequence kept; it has 48 bases, read in frame from the first base. The sequence joins TRBV24-1 to TRBJ1-2, and perhaps TRBD1 as D gene, on 5 matching bases. Sample: blood. The TCR originated in a female donor with papillary thyroid cancer or a benign thyroid nodule (not recorded which). Some clones in this sample may be carry-over from other donors' samples. The nucleotide sequence is given as TGTGCCACCAGTTTGCCGCCCACGGCCAGGGAATCTGGCTACACCTTC. Translated, this gives CATSLPPTARESGYTF.